This section outlines one T cell receptor (beta chain) sequence together with its context. CDR1 and CDR2 (germline): SNHLY, FYNNEI. Trimming took 9 bases from V and 2 from J; bases not matched to a gene: 5. This CDR3 comprises 13 residues. This sample was included in a study of control samples from healthy donors and cancer patients. TCRdb's table, derived via immunoSEQ multiplex PCR, lists solely in-frame clones and lacks some. This table has more than 25,000 clones, 94% appearing once. The chain links TRBV2 to TRBJ2-7; 9 bases agree with TRBD1. Sequencing used blood. This TCR was sampled from a man aged 55 to 70 in good health. The CDR3 region is CARRDRDTYEQYF. In DNA, the CDR3 is TGTGCCAGACGGGACAGGGATACCTACGAGCAGTACTTC.